Sequencing of this T cell receptor beta chain was carried out in a study of blood T cell repertoires in COVID-19 (dated by TCRdb to about 2020). Regarding the research as a whole: Samples covering the acute and convalescent phases of COVID-19 were provided by collaborators in the United States, Italy and Spain. The material from the prospective study consisted of cDNA or gDNA derived from T cells, B-cell-depleted T cells, or PBMCs. The dataset comprised deeply sampled blood TCRbeta repertoires from subjects exposed to, actively infected with, or recovered from COVID-19. A freely available public database, intended as a resource for researchers studying the immune response to SARS-CoV-2, is where the repertoires were released. Samples were obtained from the ongoing ImmuneRACE study (first 160 participants) and from over a thousand subjects provided by 6 global collaborators. Nearly every sample came with metadata listing a de-identified subject ID, COVID-19 status, age in years and sex. Where available, HLA class I and class II types were taken from metadata supplied by the sample provider and were not determined by assay-based typing. Broader findings and caveats from the paper: The quantity of clinical and demographic metadata differed by source and by participant and was supplied without curation.

There are 15 amino acids in the CDR3, from cysteine to phenylalanine inclusive. The only DNA kept is the CDR3, 45 bases in frame from the first base. CDR1 is given as LGHNA and CDR2 as YNFKEQ, both from the germline V gene. The germline ends are 11 bases apart after V is trimmed by 0 bases and J by 2 bases. TCRbeta CDR3 regions were amplified from genomic DNA by means of the immunoSEQ Assay, a bias-controlled multiplex PCR. As for how the authors treated the data: The number of nucleated cells in each sample was estimated by amplification of reference gene primers within the assay. Sequence reads were collapsed and filtered to measure the absolute abundance of every unique TCRbeta CDR3 rearrangement. For each sample, productive Simpson clonality was calculated as the square root of Simpson's diversity index over productive rearrangements. Entries here come from immuneACCESS through TCRdb and include only in-frame sequences with V and J called. Some clones fail to appear in such tables; in the studies checked, an unresolved V gene covers under half of the shortfall, and the cause of the remainder is unknown. That table supplies the V and J calls and clone size; D and trimming were determined from the DNA. The sample yields about 180,000 clones; 83% were counted once. Together, the top ten hold 1.5% of the sample.

Whole blood was collected in K2EDTA tubes by collaborating institutions according to the institutions' own protocols. For TCRbeta analysis, collaborators shipped samples in one of three forms: frozen whole blood, isolated PBMCs, or DNA extracted from either of those sample types. In the case of this clone: No cognate antigen has been identified for it. No base quality values were provided; no much bigger clone lies one nucleotide off.

The origin of this receptor is a human donor in a cohort sampled during active COVID-19. The sequence links TRBV4-2 to TRBJ2-7; no D gene call is confident. Sequenced sample: peripheral blood. The DNA sequence is TGTGCCAGCAGCCAAGATGCACAGACAACCTACGAGCAGTACTTC. The resulting protein is CASSQDAQTTYEQYF.